This TCR beta chain appears in the sequencing data of a study of CD8 T cells in ankylosing spondylitis. Quantitative barcoded 5'-RACE was used to prepare TCR beta libraries. TCRdb re-derived calls from the 5' RACE reads in MiXCR, one entry per CDR3 protein. The table lists around 53,000 distinct CDR3 sequences, 6.5% to 9% of them singletons. Germline CDR1 is SGDLS and CDR2 is YYNGEE. CDR3 length: 15 residues. V lost 0 bases, J lost 1 base, and 3 bases stayed unmatched. V gene TRBV9 combines with J gene TRBJ2-5; 7 nucleotides line up with TRBD2. The receptor was isolated from a female donor with ankylosing spondylitis or in good health (not recorded which). The sample comprised blood, either unsorted or a sorted T cell fraction (not recorded which). The CDR3 bases are TGTGCCAGCAGCGTAGCGCCTAGCGGCCAAGAGACCCAGTACTTC. Translated, it gives CASSVAPSGQETQYF.